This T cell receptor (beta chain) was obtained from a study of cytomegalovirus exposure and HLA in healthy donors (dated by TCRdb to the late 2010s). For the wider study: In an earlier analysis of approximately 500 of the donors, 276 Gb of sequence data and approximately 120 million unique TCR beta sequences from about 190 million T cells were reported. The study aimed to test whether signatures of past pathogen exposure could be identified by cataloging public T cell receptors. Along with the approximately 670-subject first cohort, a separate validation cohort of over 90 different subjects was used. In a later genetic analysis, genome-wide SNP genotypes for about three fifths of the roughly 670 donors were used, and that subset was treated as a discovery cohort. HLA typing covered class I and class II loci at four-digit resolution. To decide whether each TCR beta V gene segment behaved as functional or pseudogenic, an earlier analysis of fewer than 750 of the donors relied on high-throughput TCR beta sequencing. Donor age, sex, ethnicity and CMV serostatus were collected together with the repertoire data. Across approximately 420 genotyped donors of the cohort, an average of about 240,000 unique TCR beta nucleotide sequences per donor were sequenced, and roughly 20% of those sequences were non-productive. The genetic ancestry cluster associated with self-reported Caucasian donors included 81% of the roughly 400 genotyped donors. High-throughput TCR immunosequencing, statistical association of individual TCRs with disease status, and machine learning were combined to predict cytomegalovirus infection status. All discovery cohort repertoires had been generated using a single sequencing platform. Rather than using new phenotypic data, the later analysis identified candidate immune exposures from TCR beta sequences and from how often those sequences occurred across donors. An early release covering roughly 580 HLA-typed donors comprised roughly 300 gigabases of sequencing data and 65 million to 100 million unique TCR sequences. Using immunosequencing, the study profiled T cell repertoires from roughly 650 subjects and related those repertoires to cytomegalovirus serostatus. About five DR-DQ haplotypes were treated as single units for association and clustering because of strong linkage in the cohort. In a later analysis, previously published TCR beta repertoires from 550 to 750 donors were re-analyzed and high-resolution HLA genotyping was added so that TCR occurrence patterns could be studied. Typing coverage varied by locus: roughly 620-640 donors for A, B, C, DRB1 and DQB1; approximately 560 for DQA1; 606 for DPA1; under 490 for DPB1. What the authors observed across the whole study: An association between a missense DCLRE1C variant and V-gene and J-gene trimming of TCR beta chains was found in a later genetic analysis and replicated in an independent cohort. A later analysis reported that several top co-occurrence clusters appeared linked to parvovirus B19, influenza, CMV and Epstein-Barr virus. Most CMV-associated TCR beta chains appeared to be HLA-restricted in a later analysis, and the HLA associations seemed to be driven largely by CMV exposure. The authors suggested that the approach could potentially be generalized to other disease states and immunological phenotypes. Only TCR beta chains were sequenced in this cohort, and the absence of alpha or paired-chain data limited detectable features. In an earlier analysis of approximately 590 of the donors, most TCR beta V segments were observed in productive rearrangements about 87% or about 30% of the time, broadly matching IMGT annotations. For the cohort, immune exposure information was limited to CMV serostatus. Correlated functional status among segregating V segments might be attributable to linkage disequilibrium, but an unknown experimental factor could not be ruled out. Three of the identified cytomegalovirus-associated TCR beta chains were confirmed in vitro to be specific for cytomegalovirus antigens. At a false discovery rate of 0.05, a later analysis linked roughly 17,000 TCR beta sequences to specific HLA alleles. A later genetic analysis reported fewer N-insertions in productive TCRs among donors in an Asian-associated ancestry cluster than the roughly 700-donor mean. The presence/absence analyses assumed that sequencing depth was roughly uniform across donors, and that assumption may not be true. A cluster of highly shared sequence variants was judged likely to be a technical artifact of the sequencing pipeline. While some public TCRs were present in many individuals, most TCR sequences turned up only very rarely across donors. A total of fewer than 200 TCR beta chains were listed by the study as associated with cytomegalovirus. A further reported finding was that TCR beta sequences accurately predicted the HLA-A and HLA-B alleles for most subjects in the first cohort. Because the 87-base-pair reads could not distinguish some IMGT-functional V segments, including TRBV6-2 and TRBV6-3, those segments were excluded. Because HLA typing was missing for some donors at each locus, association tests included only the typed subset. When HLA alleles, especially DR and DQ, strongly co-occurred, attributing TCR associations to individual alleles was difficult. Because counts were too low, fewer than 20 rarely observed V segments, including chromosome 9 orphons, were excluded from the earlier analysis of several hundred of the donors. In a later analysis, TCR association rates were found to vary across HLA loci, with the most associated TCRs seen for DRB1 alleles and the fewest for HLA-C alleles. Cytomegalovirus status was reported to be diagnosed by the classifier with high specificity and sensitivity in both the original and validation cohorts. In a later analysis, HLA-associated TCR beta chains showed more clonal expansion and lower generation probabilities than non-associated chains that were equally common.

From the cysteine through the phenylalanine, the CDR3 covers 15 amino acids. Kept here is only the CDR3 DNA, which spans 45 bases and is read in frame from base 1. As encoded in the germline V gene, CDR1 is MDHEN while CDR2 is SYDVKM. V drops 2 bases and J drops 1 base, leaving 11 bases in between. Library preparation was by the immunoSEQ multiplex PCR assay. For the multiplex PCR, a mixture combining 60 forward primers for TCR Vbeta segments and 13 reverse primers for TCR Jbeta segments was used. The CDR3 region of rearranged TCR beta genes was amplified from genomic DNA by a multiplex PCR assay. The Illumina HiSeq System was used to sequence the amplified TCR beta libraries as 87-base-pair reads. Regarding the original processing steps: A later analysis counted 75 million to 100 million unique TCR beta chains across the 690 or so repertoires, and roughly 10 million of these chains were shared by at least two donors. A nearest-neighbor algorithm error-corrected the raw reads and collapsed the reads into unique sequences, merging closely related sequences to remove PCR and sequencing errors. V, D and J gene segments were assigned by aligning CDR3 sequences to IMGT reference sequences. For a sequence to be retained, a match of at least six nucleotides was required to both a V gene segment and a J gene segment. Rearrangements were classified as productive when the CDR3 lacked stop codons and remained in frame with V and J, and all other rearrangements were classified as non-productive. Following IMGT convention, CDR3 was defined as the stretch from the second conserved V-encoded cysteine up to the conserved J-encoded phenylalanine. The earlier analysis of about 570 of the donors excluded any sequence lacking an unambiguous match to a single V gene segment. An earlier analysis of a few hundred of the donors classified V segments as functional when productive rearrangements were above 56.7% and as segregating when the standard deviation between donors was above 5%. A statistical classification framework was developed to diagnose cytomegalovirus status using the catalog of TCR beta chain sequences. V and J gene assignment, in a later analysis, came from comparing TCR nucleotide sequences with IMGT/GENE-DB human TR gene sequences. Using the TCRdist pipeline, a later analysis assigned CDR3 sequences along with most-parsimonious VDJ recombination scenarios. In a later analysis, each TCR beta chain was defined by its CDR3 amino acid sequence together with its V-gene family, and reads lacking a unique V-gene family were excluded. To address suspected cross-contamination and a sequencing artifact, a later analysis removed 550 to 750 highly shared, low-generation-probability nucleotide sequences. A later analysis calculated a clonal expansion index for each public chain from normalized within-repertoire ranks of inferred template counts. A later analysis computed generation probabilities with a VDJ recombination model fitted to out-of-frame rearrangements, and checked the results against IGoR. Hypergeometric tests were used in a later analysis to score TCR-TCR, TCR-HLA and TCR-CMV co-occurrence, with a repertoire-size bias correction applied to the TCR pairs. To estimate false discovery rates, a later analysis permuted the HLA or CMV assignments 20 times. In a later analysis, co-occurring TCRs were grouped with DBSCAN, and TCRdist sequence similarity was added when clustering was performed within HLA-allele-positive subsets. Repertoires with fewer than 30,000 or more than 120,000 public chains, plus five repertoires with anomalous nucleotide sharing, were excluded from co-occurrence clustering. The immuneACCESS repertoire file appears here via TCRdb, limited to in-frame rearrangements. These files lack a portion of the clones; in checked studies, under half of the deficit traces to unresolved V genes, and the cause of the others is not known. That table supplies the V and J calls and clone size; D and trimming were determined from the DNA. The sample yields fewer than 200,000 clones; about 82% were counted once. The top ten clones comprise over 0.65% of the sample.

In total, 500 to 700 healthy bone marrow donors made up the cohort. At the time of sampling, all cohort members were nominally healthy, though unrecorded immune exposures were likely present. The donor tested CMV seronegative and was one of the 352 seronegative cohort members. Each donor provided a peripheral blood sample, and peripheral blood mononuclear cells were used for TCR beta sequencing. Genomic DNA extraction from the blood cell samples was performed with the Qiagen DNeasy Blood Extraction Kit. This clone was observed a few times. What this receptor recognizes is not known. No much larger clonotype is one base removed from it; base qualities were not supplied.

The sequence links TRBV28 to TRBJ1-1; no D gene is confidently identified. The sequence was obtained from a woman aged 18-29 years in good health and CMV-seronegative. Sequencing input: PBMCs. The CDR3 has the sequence CASSLGRGANTEAFF. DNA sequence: TGTGCCAGCAGTTTAGGGAGAGGCGCGAACACTGAAGCTTTCTTT.